The clone carrying this T cell receptor (beta chain) was seen a few times. Its antigen remains unidentified. For the second PCR, which ran for about 7 to 11 cycles, a sample-barcoded 5' primer and a J-beta primer mix were used. One entry per CDR3 protein results from TCRdb running MiXCR on the 5' RACE reads. The table lists some 750,000 distinct CDR3 sequences, roughly 20% of them singletons. Every donor contributed 8 to 10 milliliters of peripheral blood by blood draw. The sample originates from a study of blood T cells in healthy people across ages. Regarding the study as a whole: Those diversity estimates obtained from one million T cells were thought to be underestimates. Comparison with aged donors showed that long-lived donors had more naive CD4+ cells and higher diversity.

V was clipped by 3 bases and J by 0 bases, with 11 bases between them. Per germline, CDR1 DFQATT and CDR2 SNEGSKA (reference sequence). The CDR3 runs 15 residues. The material sequenced was blood. The clonotype originates from a man aged 70 or older in good health. The chain uses TRBV20-1 and TRBJ1-4; weak D call: TRBD1 (6 bases). The CDR3 nucleotides are TGCAGTGCTAGTGCAGGGGCTGCAACTAATGAAAAACTGTTTTTT. Translation gives CSASAGAATNEKLFF.